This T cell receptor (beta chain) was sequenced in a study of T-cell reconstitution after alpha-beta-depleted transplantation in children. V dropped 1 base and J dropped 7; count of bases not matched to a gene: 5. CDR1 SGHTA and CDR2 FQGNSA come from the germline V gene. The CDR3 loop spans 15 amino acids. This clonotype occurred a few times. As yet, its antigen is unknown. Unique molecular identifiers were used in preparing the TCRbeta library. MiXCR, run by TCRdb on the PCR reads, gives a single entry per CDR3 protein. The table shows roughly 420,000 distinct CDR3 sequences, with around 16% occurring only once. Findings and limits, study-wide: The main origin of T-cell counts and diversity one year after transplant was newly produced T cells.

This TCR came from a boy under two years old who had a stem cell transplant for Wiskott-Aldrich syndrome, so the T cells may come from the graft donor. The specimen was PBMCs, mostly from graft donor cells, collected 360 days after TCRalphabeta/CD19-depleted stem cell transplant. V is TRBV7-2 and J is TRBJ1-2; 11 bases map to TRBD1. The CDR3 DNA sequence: TGTGCCAGCAGCTTAGTTGGCGGGACAGGGGGTGGCTACACCTTC. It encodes CASSLVGGTGGGYTF.